A single sample gave rise to the 2 T cell receptor beta chains below, sequenced in a study of PD-1 blockade in classical Hodgkin lymphoma. Sequencing used immunoSEQ multiplex PCR; TCRdb keeps in-frame clones, though not all of them. The sample includes 100,000 to 120,000 clones, approximately 90% of them seen just once. Time point specified: cycle 4 day 1 (C4D1), after less than 7 weeks of nivolumab. Every patient was affected by relapse after autologous stem cell transplantation, while exposure to brentuximab vedotin was not uniform. Sequencing used peripheral blood mononuclear cells (PBMCs), obtained before the fourth cycle of nivolumab. The source of these receptors is a human donor with classical Hodgkin lymphoma.

The V and J genes are TRBV6-6 and TRBJ1-1, with D maybe TRBD1 (5 bases). The CDR3 length is 11 residues. The V gene lost 2 bases and the J gene lost 12 bases, with 10 bases spanning the gap. Germline V gene lookup returns CDR1 MNHNY and CDR2 SVGAGI (reference sequence). This CDR3 is CASSYVWGTFF. The CDR3 DNA is TGTGCCAGCAGTTACGTTTGGGGGACTTTCTTT.

This chain joins TRBV18 and TRBJ1-3; D gene uncertain. The CDR3 sequence is 13 residues long. Trimming took 3 bases from V and 0 from J, leaving 3 bases between them. Germline lookup yields CDR1 KGHSH and CDR2 LQKENI. The CDR3 protein is CASSPNSGNTIYF. CDR3 nucleotides: TGTGCCAGCTCACCGAACTCTGGAAACACCATATATTTT.